This TCR beta chain was recorded in a study of CD8+ T cells in alopecia areata. The overall study: Percentage of affected scalp area was the basis on which treated patients' severity was scored. The study's findings and limits: Scalp clonality and expanded CD8+ clones among the top 100 showed significant decreases with tofacitinib. How baseline CD8+ expansion relates to response remains uncertain (there was one nonresponder). Throughout tofacitinib, many expanded lesional clones continued to persist in scalp and blood.

As the sequencing template, cDNA was produced by extracting RNA and reverse transcribing it. The data were produced by immunoSEQ multiplex PCR, yet TCRdb's version contains in-frame clones alone and is incomplete. The data show about 190,000 clones, under 80% seen once. For this clone: Its specificity is not known.

Treatment indicated: oral pan-JAK inhibitor, 5-10 mg twice daily. Trimming removed 0 bases from V and 10 bases from J, with 11 bases in between. This CDR3 contains 13 residues. The germline CDR1 and CDR2 sequences are LGHNA and YSLEER. The sequencing used CD4+ T cells sorted from blood, collected around week 50, from a patient treated with tofacitinib. The chain links TRBV4-3 to TRBJ2-3, with D possibly TRBD2 on 6 matching bases. The clonotype comes from a human donor with alopecia areata. The CDR3 sequence: CASSQDKGTPQYF. The CDR3 bases are TGCGCCAGCAGCCAAGATAAAGGGACTCCGCAGTATTTT.